This T cell receptor (beta chain) was obtained from a study of blood T cells in healthy people across ages. Notes on the study in general: Bulk PBMC profiling left naive and antigen-experienced comparisons inconclusive.

With a J-beta primer mix and a sample-barcoded 5' primer, a second PCR ran about 7 to 12 cycles. Via MiXCR, TCRdb re-called the 5' RACE reads, giving one row per CDR3 protein. The data show about 770,000 distinct CDR3 sequences, 44% seen once. As regards this clonotype: What it binds is not known.

The ends were cut back, 2 bases at V and 7 bases at J, with 18 bases in the middle. This CDR3 contains 15 residues. Germline assignment: CDR1 MNHEY and CDR2 SMNVEV (reference sequence). The sequenced sample consisted of blood. The TCR originated in a man aged 55 to 70 in good health. The gene calls are TRBV27 and TRBJ2-7, with D perhaps matching TRBD1 or TRBD2 (5 bases each). The CDR3 coding sequence is TGTGCCAGCAGTTTAGGGGGAGCCCCTCCGGGAGAGCAGTACTTC. As protein: CASSLGGAPPGEQYF.